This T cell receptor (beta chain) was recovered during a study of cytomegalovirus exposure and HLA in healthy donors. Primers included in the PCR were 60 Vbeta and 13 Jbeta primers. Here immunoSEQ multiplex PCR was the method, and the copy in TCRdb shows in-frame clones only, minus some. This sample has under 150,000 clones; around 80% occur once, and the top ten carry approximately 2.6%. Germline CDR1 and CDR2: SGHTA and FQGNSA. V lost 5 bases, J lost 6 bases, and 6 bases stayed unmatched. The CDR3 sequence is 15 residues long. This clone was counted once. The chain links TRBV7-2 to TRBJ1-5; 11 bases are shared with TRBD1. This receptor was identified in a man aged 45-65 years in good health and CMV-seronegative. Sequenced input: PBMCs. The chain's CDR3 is CASSGHGTGGQPQHF. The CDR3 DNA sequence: TGTGCCAGCAGCGGGCATGGGACAGGGGGTCAGCCCCAGCATTTT. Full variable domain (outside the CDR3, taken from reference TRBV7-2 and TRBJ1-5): GAGVSQSPSNKVTEKGKDVELRCDPISGHTALYWYRQSLGQGLEFLIYFQGNSAPDKSGLPSDRFSAERTGGSVSTLTIQRTQQEDSAVYLCASSGHGTGGQPQHFGDGTRLSIL.